These 22 T cell receptor beta chains were sequenced from one sample in a study of regulatory T cells in long-lasting Graves disease. Indicated time point: persistent/refractory GD, antithyroid drugs over 5 years with positive TRAb. RNA extracted from PBMCs served as the sequencing template. HTBI primers from iRepertoire and Arm-PCR of CDR3 regions yielded the TCR beta libraries. TCRdb ran MiXCR on the multiplex PCR reads and lists one entry per CDR3 protein. The table records about 290,000 distinct CDR3 sequences, around 20% of them present only once. This material consisted of peripheral blood mononuclear cells (PBMCs), taken when the disease was refractory, from a patient treated with antithyroid drugs. All receptors derive from a female donor with Graves disease.

This CDR3 is CASSLGRESEQFF. CDR3 in DNA: TGTGCCAGCAGCTTAGGCCGGGAGAGTGAGCAGTTCTTC. The chain couples TRBV11-1 to TRBJ2-1, with a tentative D call TRBD2 (6 bases). This CDR3 contains 13 residues. The germline V and J ends were trimmed by 1 base and 9 bases, with 10 bases remaining between them. Germline V gene sequence: CDR1 SGHAT, CDR2 FQDESV (reference sequence).

The chain couples TRBV7-9 to TRBJ2-5, with 9 positions matching TRBD1. Losses at the gene ends were 3 bases for V and 7 bases for J; bases not matched to a gene: 6. Germline V gene data show CDR1 as SEHNR and CDR2 as FQNEAQ (reference sequence). CDR3 length equals 14 residues. CDR3 in amino acids: CASSLATGGATQYF. For the CDR3, the DNA is TGTGCCAGCAGCTTGGCTACAGGGGGCGCGACCCAGTACTTC.

This clonotype occurred many times. This chain joins TRBV6-1 and TRBJ2-7; D gene ambiguous. The germline V gene encodes CDR1 MNHNS and CDR2 SASEGT. The length of the CDR3 is 12 residues. The V gene lost 8 bases and the J gene lost 1 base, with 9 bases spanning the gap. The CDR3 coding sequence is TGTGCCAGCCTAGGCGTTTCCTACGAGCAGTACTTC. It encodes CASLGVSYEQYF.

This clonotype was counted only a few times. This chain joins TRBV10-3 and TRBJ1-2; 7 bases are shared with TRBD1. The CDR3 is made up of 16 amino acids. V gave up 4 bases and J gave up 7 bases; unmatched junction bases: 15. From germline, CDR1 is ENHRY and CDR2 SYGVKD. The CDR3 bases are TGTGCCATCAGTGCCGAGACAGGGTCTACGGTAACTGGCTACACCTTC. This codes for CAISAETGSTVTGYTF.

Details on this clonotype: A much more abundant neighbour one base away suggests this may be a read error. The chain uses TRBV27 and TRBJ1-2; 8 bases align to TRBD1. Trimming took 11 bases from V and 4 from J; bases not matched to a gene: 9. Germline lookup yields CDR1 MNHEY and CDR2 SMNVEV (reference sequence). The CDR3 consists of 13 residues. The CDR3 DNA follows: TGTGCCGGCCTCGGCGACAGGGGCTATGGCTACACCTTC. Its translation is CAGLGDRGYGYTF.

The sample holds a few counts of this clonotype. The chain is built from TRBV25-1 and TRBJ2-4; D remains ambiguous. CDR1 and CDR2 (germline): MGHDK, SYGVNS. V was cut by 3 bases and J by 9 bases, with 12 bases left in between. The CDR3 sequence is 13 residues long. The CDR3 nucleotides are TGTGCCAGCAGTGACGAAGGACGTGCCATTCAGTACTTC. This translates into CASSDEGRAIQYF.

This sequence joins TRBV19 and TRBJ2-5; TRBD2 matches 8 bases. This CDR3 comprises 15 residues. Looked up from germline, CDR1 is LNHDA and CDR2 is SQIVND (reference sequence). Trimming at V came to 3 bases and at J to 7 bases, leaving 10 bases not matched to a gene. The CDR3 DNA follows: TGTGCCAGTAGTATCGGGAGGGGTCTCGCATGGACCCAGTACTTC. This encodes CASSIGRGLAWTQYF.

The chain links TRBV4-1 to TRBJ2-7; 13 bases map to TRBD2. CDR1 MGHRA and CDR2 YSYEKL come from the germline V gene. The CDR3 covers 16 residues. V lost 6 bases and J lost 2; bases outside the gene matches: 7. The CDR3 spells CASSPTGTSGTYEQYF. DNA of the CDR3: TGCGCCAGCAGTCCCACCGGGACTAGCGGGACCTACGAGCAGTACTTC.

This clonotype was counted many times. The CDR3 coding sequence is TGTGCCAGCTCACAAGAGACAGGGACGGCCTACGAGCAGTACTTC. Residues: CASSQETGTAYEQYF. The chain employs TRBV18 and TRBJ2-7; 7 bases are shared with TRBD1. The CDR3 contains 15 residues. The ends lost 4 bases at V and 2 bases at J; junction bases unmatched: 8. Germline values: CDR1 KGHSH, CDR2 LQKENI.

This clonotype was picked up one time. This chain connects TRBV6-1 to TRBJ1-1; the D is unclear. Trimming pared 8 bases from V and 5 bases from J, leaving 12 bases between. Germline lookup yields CDR1 MNHNS and CDR2 SASEGT. CDR3 length equals 12 residues. This chain's CDR3 is CASGELDTEAFF. The CDR3 region has the DNA TGTGCCAGCGGGGAGCTGGATACTGAAGCTTTCTTT.

This clonotype was observed at least ten times. The V gene is TRBV29-1, the J gene TRBJ1-1, with 8 bases aligning to TRBD1. This CDR3 region has 13 residues. CDR1 and CDR2 (germline): SQVTM, ANQGSEA. The ends lost 6 bases at V and 3 bases at J; junction bases unmatched: 6. This CDR3 is CSVTSDRDTEAFF. The CDR3 DNA follows: TGCAGCGTGACCTCGGACAGGGACACTGAAGCTTTCTTT.

The J gene is TRBJ2-7, the V gene TRBV6-1; D uncertain. CDR1 is MNHNS, CDR2 SASEGT, per germline. The ends were cut back, 4 bases at V and 3 bases at J, with 4 bases in the middle. The CDR3 contains 11 residues. The chain's CDR3 is CASSGHYEQYF. CDR3 nucleotide sequence: TGTGCCAGCAGTGGACACTACGAGCAGTACTTC.

The table lists this clonotype with many counts. V gene TRBV7-2 combines with J gene TRBJ2-5, with 8 bases fitting TRBD1. This CDR3 is built from 14 residues. Germline-derived CDR1 and CDR2 are SGHTA and FQGNSA. Trimming removed 5 bases from V and 5 bases from J; junction bases left unmatched: 7. The CDR3: CASSQGAWRETQYF. In DNA, the CDR3 is TGTGCCAGCAGCCAGGGGGCGTGGCGGGAGACCCAGTACTTC.

This clonotype turned up a few times. J is TRBJ1-6 and V is TRBV28; TRBD1 matches 8 bases. J lost 6 bases, V lost 5 bases, and 6 bases had no gene match. CDR1 MDHEN and CDR2 SYDVKM come from the germline V gene. The CDR3 runs to 15 residues. CDR3 loop: CASSRTGSRNSPLHF. CDR3 nucleotide sequence: TGTGCCAGCAGTAGGACAGGGAGCCGTAATTCACCCCTCCACTTT.

This clonotype was seen a few times. A read error is possible here, since a much larger clone lies one base away. This chain links TRBV19 with TRBJ2-7; D is undetermined. Germline CDR1 and CDR2: LNHDA and SQIVND (reference sequence). The V end lost 9 bases, the J end lost 3 bases, and 15 bases lay between the germline ends. The CDR3 extends over 13 amino acids. The CDR3 nucleotides read TGTGCCAGCAGCCTGACCCGTAACTACGAGCAGTACTTC. As protein: CASSLTRNYEQYF.

In this sample, this clonotype turned up many times. As DNA, the CDR3 is TGTGCCAGCACCTTGACTAGCGGGAGGATCGGGGAGCTGTTTTTT. This codes for CASTLTSGRIGELFF. The chain has TRBV12-3 or TRBV12-4 and TRBJ2-2; 13 bases map to TRBD2. The CDR3 has 15 amino acids. V lost 7 bases, J lost 7 bases, and 6 bases stayed unmatched.

This clonotype was counted ten times or more. This chain uses TRBV2 with TRBJ2-5; 13 bases fit TRBD2. The CDR3 contains 15 residues. Germline CDR1 SNHLY, CDR2 FYNNEI. V trimming: 6 bases; J trimming: 2 bases; junction bases outside the gene matches: 3. Here the CDR3 DNA reads TGTGCCAGCAGGAAGGGACTAGCGGGGCAAGAGACCCAGTACTTC. Amino acids: CASRKGLAGQETQYF.

This clonotype was recorded many times. The chain recombines TRBV2 with TRBJ2-7, with D maybe TRBD2 (6 bases). The length of the CDR3 is 13 residues. Trimming shortened V by 7 bases and J by 4 bases, and 14 bases separated the two germline ends. Germline CDR1 and CDR2: SNHLY and FYNNEI. In DNA, the CDR3 is TGTGCCAGCACCCGGCTAGCGTCGTACGAGCAGTACTTC. This codes for CASTRLASYEQYF.

This clonotype came up a few times. This sequence joins TRBV13 and TRBJ2-1; 10 positions agree with TRBD2. V shed 0 bases, J shed 2 bases, and the junction held 4 bases outside the gene matches. Germline values: CDR1 PRHDT, CDR2 FYEKMQ (reference sequence). The CDR3 length is 17 residues. DNA for the CDR3: TGTGCCAGCAGCTTAGGCCTCGGACTAGCGGCCTACAATGAGCAGTTCTTC. This gives the protein CASSLGLGLAAYNEQFF.

This clonotype came up a few times. This sequence joins TRBV6-1 and TRBJ1-2, with a tentative D call TRBD1 (5 bases). There are 15 residues in the CDR3. In germline, CDR1 is MNHNS, CDR2 SASEGT. V lost 6 bases, J lost 4 bases, and 18 bases lay in between. The CDR3 coding sequence is TGTGCCAGCAGAGTTCACCCGGACACGCCCTATGGCTACACCTTC. Protein product: CASRVHPDTPYGYTF.

This clonotype was seen more than once but under ten times. V and J are TRBV20-1 and TRBJ2-7; no clear D. The CDR3 has 12 amino acids. The V gene lost 5 bases and the J gene lost 7 bases, with 15 bases spanning the gap. Germline values: CDR1 DFQATT, CDR2 SNEGSKA (reference sequence). In nucleotides, the CDR3 is TGCAGTGCTCCGTCGTGGGGTGAAGAGCAGTACTTC. Translating it yields CSAPSWGEEQYF.

The chain employs TRBV12-3 or TRBV12-4 and TRBJ2-2, with D hard to call. The CDR3 contains 13 residues. The V end was cut by 0 bases, the J end by 8 bases, with 7 bases between. CDR3 loop: CASSLARPGELFF. The CDR3 DNA reads TGTGCCAGCAGTTTAGCGAGGCCGGGGGAGCTGTTTTTT.